This is a list of T cell receptor beta chains from one sample in a study of tumor T cells in aggressive B-cell lymphoma. Clones were read by immunoSEQ multiplex PCR, and TCRdb kept only the in-frame ones, dropping some. Of around 2,000 clones listed, about 94% were seen once; the top ten hold 6% to 7.5%. The specimen sequenced was tumor tissue. The source is an adult with diffuse large B cell lymphoma. Both conserved end residues are part of each CDR3. A D gene is named only where the DNA matches it firmly. Where a row states a size, it is once, few, many or the class of an expanded clone; other rows omit it.

TRBD2	TRBV19	-	TRBJ2-3	TGTGCCAGTAGGCAGCTAGCGGGGGGGCCCAGCACAGATACGCAGTATTTT	CASRQLAGGPSTDTQYF
-	TRBV19	-	TRBJ1-5	TGTGCCAGTAGTAGCAGAGAGACAGTCTTTAATAGCAATCAGCCCCAGCATTTT	CASSSRETVFNSNQPQHF
-	TRBV5-4	once	TRBJ1-2	TGTGCCAGCCGCGGGTCCATACCTGTCTATGGCTACACCTTC	CASRGSIPVYGYTF
TRBD2	TRBV2	-	TRBJ2-7	TGTGCCAGCACACGCAGCACTAGCGGTACCTACGAGCAGTACTTC	CASTRSTSGTYEQYF
-	TRBV5-1	-	TRBJ1-5	TGCGCCAGCAGCTTGGGAGGGATGGATCAGCCCCAGCATTTT	CASSLGGMDQPQHF
TRBD2	TRBV30	-	TRBJ2-2	TGTGCCTGGAGGGCGGGACTAGTTTCCGGGGAGCTGTTTTTT	CAWRAGLVSGELFF
TRBD2	TRBV5-1	-	TRBJ2-4	TGCGCCAGCAGCCTCGGACTAGCGGGGGGCCTAGCCAAAAACATTCAGTACTTC	CASSLGLAGGLAKNIQYF
-	TRBV13	-	TRBJ2-7	TGTGCCAGCAGCTTAGCAGGGCCCGAGCAGTACTTC	CASSLAGPEQYF
TRBD2	TRBV18	-	TRBJ2-1	TGTGCCAGCTCACCAGGGCTCAGCGGGGTCTACAATGAGCAGTTCTTC	CASSPGLSGVYNEQFF
-	TRBV29-1	-	TRBJ1-2	TGCAGCGTTGAAGAACAGGACGTGGCCTATGGCTACACCTTC	CSVEEQDVAYGYTF
TRBD1	TRBV7-9	once	TRBJ2-5	TGTGCCAGCAGCCTCGGGACAGGGCAGAGGGAGACCCAGTACTTC	CASSLGTGQRETQYF
TRBD2	TRBV7-6	-	TRBJ2-7	TGTGCCAGCAGCTTAGCGGCGGGAGGAACCTACGAGCAGTACTTC	CASSLAAGGTYEQYF
-	TRBV7-9	-	TRBJ2-5	TGTGCCAGCAGCGACGTTCAGGGATTCTCTCAAAGAGAGACCCAGTACTTC	CASSDVQGFSQRETQYF
-	TRBV18	-	TRBJ2-7	TGTGCCAGCTCACCTCCTGTCTCCTACGAGCAGTACTTC	CASSPPVSYEQYF
TRBD1	TRBV27	-	TRBJ2-7	TGTGCCAGCAGTCCGACCCCCGGGACAGGGTCATACGAGCAGTACTTC	CASSPTPGTGSYEQYF
-	TRBV6-4	once	TRBJ1-1	TGTGCCAGCAGCGAACAGGGATCGAACACTGAAGCTTTCTTT	CASSEQGSNTEAFF
-	TRBV11-2	-	TRBJ1-1	TGTGCCGGCAGCTTAATGGGAGGGGCGGCTTTCTTT	CAGSLMGGAAFF
-	TRBV27	-	TRBJ2-1	TGTGCCAGCAGTTTAAGTCCCGGGTTTGAGCAGTTCTTC	CASSLSPGFEQFF
TRBD1	TRBV9	-	TRBJ1-4	TGTGCCAGCAGCGTAGGACAGGGAAGGCCAACTAATGAAAAACTGTTTTTT	CASSVGQGRPTNEKLFF
TRBD1	TRBV10-2	-	TRBJ1-4	TGCGCCAGCAGCAGACAGGGATCAGATGAAAAACTGTTTTTT	CASSRQGSDEKLFF